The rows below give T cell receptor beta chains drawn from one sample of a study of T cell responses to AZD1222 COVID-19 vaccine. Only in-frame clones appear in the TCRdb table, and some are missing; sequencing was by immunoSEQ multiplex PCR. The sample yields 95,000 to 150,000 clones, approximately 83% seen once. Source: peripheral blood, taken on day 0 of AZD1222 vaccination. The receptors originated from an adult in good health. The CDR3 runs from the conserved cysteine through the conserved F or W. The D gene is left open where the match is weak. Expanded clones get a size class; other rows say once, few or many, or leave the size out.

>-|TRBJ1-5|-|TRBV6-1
CASSEFFGNQPQHF
TGTGCCAGCAGTGAATTCTTTGGCAATCAGCCCCAGCATTTT
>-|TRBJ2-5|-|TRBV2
CASSTLGSGSETQYF
TGTGCCAGCAGTACACTCGGCTCAGGGTCAGAGACCCAGTACTTC
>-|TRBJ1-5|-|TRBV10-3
CAISEAQGGQPQHF
TGTGCCATCAGTGAAGCACAGGGAGGTCAGCCCCAGCATTTT
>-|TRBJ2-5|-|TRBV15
CATSRDSRDLEETQYF
TGTGCCACCAGCAGAGATTCCAGGGACCTTGAAGAGACCCAGTACTTC
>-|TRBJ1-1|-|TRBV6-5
CASSYSSSDSKGAFF
TGTGCCAGCAGTTACTCCTCGTCCGACTCGAAGGGGGCTTTCTTT
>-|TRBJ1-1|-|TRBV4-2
CASSQETQGAFF
TGTGCCAGCAGCCAAGAGACCCAGGGGGCTTTCTTT
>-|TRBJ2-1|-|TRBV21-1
CASSNRTTNEQFF
TGTGCCAGCAGCAACCGGACAACAAATGAGCAGTTCTTC
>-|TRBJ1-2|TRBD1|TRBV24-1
CATSDTGTGNYGYTF
TGTGCCACCAGTGATACCGGGACAGGGAACTATGGCTACACCTTC
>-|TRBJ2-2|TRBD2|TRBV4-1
CASSPWTSGGPTGELFF
TGCGCCAGCAGCCCCTGGACTAGCGGGGGGCCCACCGGGGAGCTGTTTTTT
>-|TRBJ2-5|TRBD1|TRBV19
CASSIFPGQKETQYF
TGTGCCAGTAGTATCTTCCCGGGACAGAAAGAGACCCAGTACTTC
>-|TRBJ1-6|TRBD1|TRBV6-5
CASSRAGTVGSPLHF
TGTGCCAGCAGTAGAGCCGGGACAGTTGGTTCACCCCTCCACTTT
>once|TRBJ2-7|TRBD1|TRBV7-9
CASSYIRDSSYEQYF
TGTGCCAGCAGCTATATCCGGGACAGCTCCTACGAGCAGTACTTC
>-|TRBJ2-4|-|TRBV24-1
CATSVGQGGIQYF
TGTGCCACCAGTGTGGGGCAGGGTGGCATTCAGTACTTC
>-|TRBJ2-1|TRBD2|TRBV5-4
CASSLSSGGTNNEQFF
TGTGCCAGCAGCTTATCTAGCGGGGGGACCAACAATGAGCAGTTCTTC
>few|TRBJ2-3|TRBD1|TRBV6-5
CASTGQGAGTDTQYF
TGTGCCAGCACTGGACAGGGGGCAGGCACAGATACGCAGTATTTT
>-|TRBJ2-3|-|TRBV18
CASSPRREDTQYF
TGTGCCAGCTCACCCCGTAGGGAAGATACGCAGTATTTT
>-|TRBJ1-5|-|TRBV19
CASNISPNQPQHF
TGTGCCAGTAATATTTCCCCGAATCAGCCCCAGCATTTT
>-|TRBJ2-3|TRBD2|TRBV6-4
CASSRLAGVDTQYF
TGTGCCAGCAGCCGACTAGCGGGGGTGGATACGCAGTATTTT
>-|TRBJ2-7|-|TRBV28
CASSLDSSYEQYF
TGTGCCAGCAGTTTGGACAGCTCCTACGAGCAGTACTTC
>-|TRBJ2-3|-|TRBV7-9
CASSFSQGTDTQYF
TGTGCCAGCAGCTTTAGCCAGGGTACAGATACGCAGTATTTT
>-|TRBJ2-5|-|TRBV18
CASSPNGFGETQYF
TGTGCCAGCTCACCAAATGGATTTGGAGAGACCCAGTACTTC
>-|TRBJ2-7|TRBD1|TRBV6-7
CASSCLRDRGRYEQYF
TGTGCCAGCAGTTGTCTCCGGGACAGGGGGAGATACGAGCAGTACTTC
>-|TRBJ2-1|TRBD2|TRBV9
CASSVGGLMTGLAGYGVQFF
TGTGCCAGCAGCGTAGGCGGGTTGATGACTGGACTAGCGGGATACGGCGTGCAGTTCTTC
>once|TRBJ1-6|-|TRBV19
CASSIYTDSPLHF
TGTGCCAGTAGTATTTACACAGATTCACCCCTCCACTTT
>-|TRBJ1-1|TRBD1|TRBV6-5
CASSYGTGETEAFF
TGTGCCAGCAGTTACGGGACAGGGGAGACTGAAGCTTTCTTT
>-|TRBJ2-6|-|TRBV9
CASSVAPLSGANVLTF
TGTGCCAGCAGCGTAGCTCCCCTCTCTGGGGCCAACGTCCTGACTTTC
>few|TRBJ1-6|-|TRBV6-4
CASSDSQNSPLHF
TGTGCCAGCAGTGACTCTCAGAATTCACCCCTCCACTTT
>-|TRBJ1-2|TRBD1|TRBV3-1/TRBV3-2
CASSFRDRVESGYTF
TGTGCCAGCAGCTTTCGAGACAGGGTGGAAAGTGGCTACACCTTC
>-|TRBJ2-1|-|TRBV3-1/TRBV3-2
CASSQDSASYNEQFF
TGTGCCAGCAGCCAAGATTCTGCTAGCTACAATGAGCAGTTCTTC
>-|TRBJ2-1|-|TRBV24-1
CATSDLGNSYNEQFF
TGTGCCACCAGTGATTTGGGCAACTCCTACAATGAGCAGTTCTTC
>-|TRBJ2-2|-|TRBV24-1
CATSDQGNSYTGELFF
TGTGCCACCAGTGACCAGGGGAACTCCTACACCGGGGAGCTGTTTTTT